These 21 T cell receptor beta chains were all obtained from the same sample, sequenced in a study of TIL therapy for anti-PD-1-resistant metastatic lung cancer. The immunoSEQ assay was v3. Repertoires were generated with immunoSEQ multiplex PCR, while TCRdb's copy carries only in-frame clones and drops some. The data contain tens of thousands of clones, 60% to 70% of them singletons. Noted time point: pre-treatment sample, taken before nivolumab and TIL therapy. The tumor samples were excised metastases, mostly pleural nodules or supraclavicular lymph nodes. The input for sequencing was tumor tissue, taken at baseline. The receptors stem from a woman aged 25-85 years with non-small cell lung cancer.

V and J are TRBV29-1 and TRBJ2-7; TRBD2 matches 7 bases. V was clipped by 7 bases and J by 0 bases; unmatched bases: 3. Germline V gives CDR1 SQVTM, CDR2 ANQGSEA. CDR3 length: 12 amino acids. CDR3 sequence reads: CSGGGSSYEQYF. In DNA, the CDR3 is TGCAGCGGGGGCGGGAGCTCCTACGAGCAGTACTTC.

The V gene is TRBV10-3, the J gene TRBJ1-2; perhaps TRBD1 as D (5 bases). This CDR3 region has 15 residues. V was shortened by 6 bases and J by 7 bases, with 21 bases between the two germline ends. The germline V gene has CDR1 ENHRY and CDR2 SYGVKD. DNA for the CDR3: TGTGCCATCAGGCCTACTGAGCGGGGCGGTGGTGGCTACACCTTC. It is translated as CAIRPTERGGGGYTF.

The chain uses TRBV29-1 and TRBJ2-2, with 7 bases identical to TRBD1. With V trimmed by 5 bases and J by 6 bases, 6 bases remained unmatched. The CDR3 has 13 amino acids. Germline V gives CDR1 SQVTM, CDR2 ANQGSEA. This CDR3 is CSVLSTGAGELFF. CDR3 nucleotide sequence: TGCAGCGTTCTAAGTACAGGGGCCGGGGAGCTGTTTTTT.

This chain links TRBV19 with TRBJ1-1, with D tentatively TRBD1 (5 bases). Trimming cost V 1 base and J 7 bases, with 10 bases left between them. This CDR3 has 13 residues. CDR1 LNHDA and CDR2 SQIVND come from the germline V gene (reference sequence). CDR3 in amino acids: CASSIARDYEAFF. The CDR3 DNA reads TGTGCCAGTAGTATAGCAAGGGACTATGAAGCTTTCTTT. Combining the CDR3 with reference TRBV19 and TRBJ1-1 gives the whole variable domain DGGITQSPKYLFRKEGQNVTLSCEQNLNHDAMYWYRQDPGQGLRLIYYSQIVNDFQKGDIAEGYSVSREKKESFPLTVTSAQKNPTAFYLCASSIARDYEAFFGQGTRLTVV.

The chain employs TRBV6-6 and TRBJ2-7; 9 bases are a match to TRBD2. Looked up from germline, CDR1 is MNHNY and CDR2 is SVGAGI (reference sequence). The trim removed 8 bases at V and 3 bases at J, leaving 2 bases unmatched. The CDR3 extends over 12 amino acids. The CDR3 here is CASAGGVYEQYF. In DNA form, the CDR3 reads TGTGCCAGCGCGGGAGGGGTCTACGAGCAGTACTTC.

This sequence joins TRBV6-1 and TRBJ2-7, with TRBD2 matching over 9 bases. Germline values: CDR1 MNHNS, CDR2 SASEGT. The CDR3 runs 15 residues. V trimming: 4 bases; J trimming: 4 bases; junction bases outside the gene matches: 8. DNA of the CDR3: TGTGCCAGCAGTGTCGGCGGGAGGGCCGAGTACGAGCAGTACTTC. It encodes CASSVGGRAEYEQYF.

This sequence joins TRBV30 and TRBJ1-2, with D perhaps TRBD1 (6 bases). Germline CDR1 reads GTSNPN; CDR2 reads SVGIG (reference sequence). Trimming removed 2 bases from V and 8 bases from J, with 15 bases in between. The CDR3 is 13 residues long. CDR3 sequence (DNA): TGTGCCTGGAGTCGCGCCAGGGGCGGGGGCTACACCTTC. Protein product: CAWSRARGGGYTF.

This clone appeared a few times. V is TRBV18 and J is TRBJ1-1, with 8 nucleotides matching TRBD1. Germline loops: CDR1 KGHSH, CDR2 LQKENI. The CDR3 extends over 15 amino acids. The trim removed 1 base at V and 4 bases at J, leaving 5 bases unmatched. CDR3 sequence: CASSPRQGAATEAFF. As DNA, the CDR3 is TGTGCCAGCTCACCACGGCAGGGGGCTGCCACTGAAGCTTTCTTT.

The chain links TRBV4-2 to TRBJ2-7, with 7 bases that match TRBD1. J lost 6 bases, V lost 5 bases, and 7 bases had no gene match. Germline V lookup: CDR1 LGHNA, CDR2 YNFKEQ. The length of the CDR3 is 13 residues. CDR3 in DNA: TGTGCCAGCAGCTGGGACAGAGGATCCGAGCAGTACTTC. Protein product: CASSWDRGSEQYF.

CDR3: CASSYSGTGNQPQHF. Written as DNA, the CDR3 is TGTGCCAGCAGTTACTCCGGGACAGGGAATCAGCCCCAGCATTTT. The V and J genes are TRBV6-5 and TRBJ1-5; 9 bases line up with TRBD1. This CDR3 contains 15 residues. Germline CDR1 is MNHEY and CDR2 is SVGAGI. V lost 0 bases, J lost 4 bases, and 1 base stayed unmatched.

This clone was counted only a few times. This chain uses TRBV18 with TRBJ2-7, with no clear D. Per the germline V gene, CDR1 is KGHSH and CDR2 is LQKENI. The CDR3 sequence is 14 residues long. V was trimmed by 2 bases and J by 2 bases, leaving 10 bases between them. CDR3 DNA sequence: TGTGCCAGCTCACCAATAGAGCGCCCCTACGAGCAGTACTTC. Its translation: CASSPIERPYEQYF.

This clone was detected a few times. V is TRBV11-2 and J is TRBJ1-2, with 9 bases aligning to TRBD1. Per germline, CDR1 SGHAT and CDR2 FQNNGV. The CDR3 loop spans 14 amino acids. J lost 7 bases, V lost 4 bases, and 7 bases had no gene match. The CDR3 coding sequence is TGTGCCAGCAGCTCTCGGACAGGGGATATTGGCTACACCTTC. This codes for CASSSRTGDIGYTF.

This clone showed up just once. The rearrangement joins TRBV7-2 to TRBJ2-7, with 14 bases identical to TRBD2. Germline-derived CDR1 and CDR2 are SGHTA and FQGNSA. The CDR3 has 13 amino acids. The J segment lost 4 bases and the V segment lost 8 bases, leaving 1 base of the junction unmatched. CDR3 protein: CASGLAGGYEQYF. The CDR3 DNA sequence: TGTGCCAGCGGACTAGCGGGAGGATACGAGCAGTACTTC.

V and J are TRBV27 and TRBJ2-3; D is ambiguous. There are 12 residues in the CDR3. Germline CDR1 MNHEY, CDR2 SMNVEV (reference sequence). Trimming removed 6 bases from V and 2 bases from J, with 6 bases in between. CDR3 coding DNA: TGTGCCAGCAGCCCAAACACAGATACGCAGTATTTT. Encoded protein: CASSPNTDTQYF.

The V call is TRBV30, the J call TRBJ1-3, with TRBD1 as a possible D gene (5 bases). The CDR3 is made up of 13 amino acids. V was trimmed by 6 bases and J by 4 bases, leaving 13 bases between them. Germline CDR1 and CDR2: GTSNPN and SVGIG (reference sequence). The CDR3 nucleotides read TGTGCCTGCGGGCAGGGAAGCGGAAACACCATATATTTT. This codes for CACGQGSGNTIYF.

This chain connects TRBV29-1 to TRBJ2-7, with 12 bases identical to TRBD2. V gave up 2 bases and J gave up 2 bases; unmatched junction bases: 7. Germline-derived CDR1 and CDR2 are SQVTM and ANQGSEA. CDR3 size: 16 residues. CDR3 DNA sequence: TGCAGCGTTGAAACCCGACTAGCGGGAGAGGCCTACGAGCAGTACTTC. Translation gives CSVETRLAGEAYEQYF.

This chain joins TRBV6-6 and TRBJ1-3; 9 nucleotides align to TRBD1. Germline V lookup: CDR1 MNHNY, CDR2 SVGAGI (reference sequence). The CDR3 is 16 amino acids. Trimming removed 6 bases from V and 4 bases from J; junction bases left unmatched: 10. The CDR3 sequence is CASSLNDRGSGNTIYF. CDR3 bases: TGTGCCAGCAGCTTAAATGACAGGGGGTCAGGAAACACCATATATTTT.

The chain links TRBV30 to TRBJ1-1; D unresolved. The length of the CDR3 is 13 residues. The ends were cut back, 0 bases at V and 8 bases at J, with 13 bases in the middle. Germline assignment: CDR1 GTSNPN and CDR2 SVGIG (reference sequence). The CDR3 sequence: CAWSVGSWQEAFF. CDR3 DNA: TGTGCCTGGAGTGTCGGGTCTTGGCAGGAAGCTTTCTTT.

CDR3 residues: CASNRSPNEKLFF. The CDR3, as DNA: TGTGCCTCCAACAGATCCCCTAATGAAAAACTGTTTTTT. The chain links TRBV19 to TRBJ1-4, with unresolved D. The V and J ends lost 11 bases and 3 bases respectively, with 13 bases between them. This CDR3 region has 13 residues. CDR1 is LNHDA and CDR2 is SQIVND in the germline V gene (reference sequence). Filled out from reference TRBV19 and TRBJ1-4, the complete variable domain reads DGGITQSPKYLFRKEGQNVTLSCEQNLNHDAMYWYRQDPGQGLRLIYYSQIVNDFQKGDIAEGYSVSREKKESFPLTVTSAQKNPTAFYLCASNRSPNEKLFFGSGTQLSVL.

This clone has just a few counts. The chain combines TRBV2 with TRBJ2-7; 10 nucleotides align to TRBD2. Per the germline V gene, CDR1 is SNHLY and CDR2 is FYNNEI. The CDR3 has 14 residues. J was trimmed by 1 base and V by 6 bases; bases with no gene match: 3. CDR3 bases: TGTGCCAGCAGAGGACTAGCGGCGTCCTACGAGCAGTACTTC. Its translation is CASRGLAASYEQYF.

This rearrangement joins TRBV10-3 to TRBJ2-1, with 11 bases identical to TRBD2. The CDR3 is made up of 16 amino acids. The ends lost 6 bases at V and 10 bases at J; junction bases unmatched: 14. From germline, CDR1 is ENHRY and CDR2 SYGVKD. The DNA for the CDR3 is TGTGCCATCAGGAAGACTAGCGGGGATAGGATTGGAGAGCAGTTCTTC. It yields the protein CAIRKTSGDRIGEQFF.